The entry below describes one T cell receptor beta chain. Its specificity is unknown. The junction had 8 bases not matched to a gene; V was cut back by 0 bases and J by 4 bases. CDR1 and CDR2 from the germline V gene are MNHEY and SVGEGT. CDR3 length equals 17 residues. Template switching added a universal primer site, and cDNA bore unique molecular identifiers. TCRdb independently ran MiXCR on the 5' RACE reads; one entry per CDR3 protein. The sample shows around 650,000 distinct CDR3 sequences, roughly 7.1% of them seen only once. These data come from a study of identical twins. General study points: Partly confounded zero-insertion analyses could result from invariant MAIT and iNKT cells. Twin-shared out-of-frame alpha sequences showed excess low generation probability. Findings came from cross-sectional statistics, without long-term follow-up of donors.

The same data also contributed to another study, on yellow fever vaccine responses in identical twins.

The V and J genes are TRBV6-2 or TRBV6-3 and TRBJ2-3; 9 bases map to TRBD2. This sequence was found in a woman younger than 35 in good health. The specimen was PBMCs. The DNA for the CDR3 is TGTGCCAGCAGTTACTCCCGGACTAGCGTCGGGCCAGATACGCAGTATTTT. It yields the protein CASSYSRTSVGPDTQYF.